These 30 T cell receptor beta chains came from one sample sequenced in a study of ipilimumab plus nivolumab after autologous stem cell transplantation. Profiled with immunoSEQ multiplex PCR; TCRdb holds only in-frame clones, not every one. This sample has roughly 16,000 clones, with 70% to 90% found just once. Sequences were derived from PBMCs, sampled in a trial of ipilimumab plus nivolumab as post-transplant consolidation. These TCRs come from a male donor with diffuse large B-cell lymphoma.

This rearrangement joins TRBV6-6 to TRBJ2-1; unclear D gene. The CDR3 contains 14 residues. The V end was cut by 0 bases, the J end by 4 bases, with 7 bases between. Germline CDR1 reads MNHNY; CDR2 reads SVGAGI (reference sequence). In DNA, the CDR3 is TGTGCCAGCAGTTACTCGACGGTATACAATGAGCAGTTCTTC. As protein: CASSYSTVYNEQFF.

There are a few counts of this clone. The V call is TRBV21-1, the J call TRBJ1-2. TRBV21-1 is listed as a pseudogene. The CDR3 is 17 amino acids. The CDR3 DNA is TGTGCCAGCAACCGTTACGGGCGGTCCACCCAATCCTATGGCTACACCTTC. It codes for CASNRYGRSTQSYGYTF.

The chain uses TRBV11-2 and TRBJ2-2; possible D gene TRBD1, 6 bases. From germline, CDR1 is SGHAT and CDR2 FQNNGV. Trimming stripped 5 bases from V and 0 bases from J, with 13 bases between. The CDR3 is 16 amino acids. The CDR3 sequence is CASSNEGEPNTGELFF. CDR3 sequence (DNA): TGTGCCAGCAGCAACGAGGGGGAACCGAACACCGGGGAGCTGTTTTTT.

In DNA form, the CDR3 reads TGTGCCAGCATAGCGGGCAAGAGCTCCTACAATGAGCAGTTCTTC. Its protein product is CASIAGKSSYNEQFF. The rearrangement links TRBV2 to TRBJ2-1; 7 bases align to TRBD2. From germline, CDR1 is SNHLY and CDR2 FYNNEI. The CDR3 consists of 15 residues. J lost 0 bases, V lost 7 bases, and 6 bases had no gene match.

This chain joins TRBV7-6 and TRBJ2-7; 9 bases align to TRBD1. J was trimmed by 5 bases and V by 4 bases; bases with no gene match: 6. The CDR3 spans 14 residues. The V gene's germline CDR1 is SGHVS and CDR2 FNYEAQ. The CDR3 here is CASSSGQGIDEQYF. The CDR3, as DNA: TGTGCCAGCAGCTCAGGACAGGGGATCGACGAGCAGTACTTC.

V is TRBV27 and J is TRBJ2-5; possibly TRBD1 for D (6 bases). The CDR3 sequence is 15 residues long. CDR1 MNHEY and CDR2 SMNVEV come from the germline V gene (reference sequence). Trimming pared 3 bases from V and 0 bases from J, leaving 11 bases between. CDR3 amino acids: CASSLGRGYQETQYF. In DNA, the CDR3 is TGTGCCAGCAGTTTGGGAAGGGGGTACCAAGAGACCCAGTACTTC.

Here the CDR3 reads CASSPRSGGGYGYTF. For the CDR3, the DNA is TGCGCCAGCAGCCCTCGATCAGGGGGCGGCTATGGCTACACCTTC. This chain connects TRBV4-1 to TRBJ1-2; 8 bases agree with TRBD1. Losses at the gene ends were 4 bases for V and 4 bases for J; bases not matched to a gene: 8. CDR1 MGHRA and CDR2 YSYEKL come from the germline V gene. This CDR3 spans 15 amino acids.

The gene calls are TRBV4-2 and TRBJ2-7; 10 positions match TRBD1. The CDR3 length is 17 residues. Losses at the gene ends were 0 bases for V and 4 bases for J; bases not matched to a gene: 9. From germline, CDR1 is LGHNA and CDR2 YNFKEQ. Here the CDR3 reads CASSQEGQGTQTYEQYF. CDR3 nucleotides: TGTGCCAGCAGCCAAGAGGGACAGGGGACACAAACTTACGAGCAGTACTTC.

The genes are TRBV7-3 and TRBJ2-1, with 10 positions matching TRBD2. Germline CDR1 and CDR2: SGHTA and FQGTGA. The CDR3 is 16 residues long. Trimming removed 5 bases from V and 3 bases from J; junction bases left unmatched: 7. CDR3 protein: CASSPRTSGRYNEQFF. The CDR3 DNA reads as TGTGCCAGCAGCCCAAGGACTAGCGGACGCTACAATGAGCAGTTCTTC.

The table lists this clone with a count of one. This chain joins TRBV2 and TRBJ2-3, with no clear D. Trimming pared 5 bases from V and 2 bases from J, leaving 2 bases between. Germline lookup yields CDR1 SNHLY and CDR2 FYNNEI. The CDR3 sequence is 11 residues long. For the CDR3, the DNA is TGTGCCAGCAGTATCACAGATACGCAGTATTTT. This encodes CASSITDTQYF.

The rearrangement uses TRBV6-5 and TRBJ2-7; the D is unclear. V dropped 8 bases and J dropped 3 bases, with 14 bases sitting between them. The CDR3 consists of 13 residues. Germline CDR1 and CDR2: MNHEY and SVGAGI. CDR3 sequence reads: CASARGGYYEQYF. The CDR3 nucleotides read TGTGCCAGCGCTAGAGGCGGCTACTACGAGCAGTACTTC.

This chain uses TRBV28 with TRBJ2-6; 7 positions agree with TRBD1. V dropped 8 bases and J dropped 3; count of bases not matched to a gene: 10. This CDR3 has 16 residues. CDR1 is MDHEN and CDR2 is SYDVKM in the germline V gene. CDR3 sequence reads: CASGSTGSLGANVLTF. CDR3 in DNA: TGTGCCAGCGGCTCGACAGGGTCGCTTGGGGCCAACGTCCTGACTTTC.

This chain uses TRBV7-8 with TRBJ1-6; D may be TRBD1 (5 bases). Trimming removed 5 bases from V and 7 bases from J, with 12 bases in between. This CDR3 is 14 amino acids long. Germline V lookup: CDR1 SGHVS, CDR2 FQNEAQ. The CDR3 DNA reads as TGTGCCAGCAGCGGGGGATTAATGAATTCACCCCTCCACTTT. Protein product: CASSGGLMNSPLHF.

The chain employs TRBV7-8 and TRBJ2-1; perhaps TRBD1 as D (6 bases). CDR3 size: 17 residues. Germline CDR1 SGHVS, CDR2 FQNEAQ. V dropped 0 bases and J dropped 5 bases, with 17 bases sitting between them. CDR3 nucleotides: TGTGCCAGCAGCTTAGCGCGCTGGGGGCCAACTAACAATGAGCAGTTCTTC. Amino acid sequence: CASSLARWGPTNNEQFF.

By sample share, this clone is medium-sized. The V call is TRBV29-1, the J call TRBJ2-7; 10 positions match TRBD2. The CDR3 is 13 residues long. The germline V gene encodes CDR1 SQVTM and CDR2 ANQGSEA. The trim removed 4 bases at V and 6 bases at J, leaving 6 bases unmatched. The CDR3 bases are TGCAGCGTTGTAGCTAGCGGGGGCGGCGAGCAGTACTTC. This encodes CSVVASGGGEQYF.

In nucleotides, the CDR3 is TGTGCCAGCAGCCATCCTGAACAGGGGCGAGCCTACACCTTC. Amino acids: CASSHPEQGRAYTF. V is TRBV7-2 and J is TRBJ1-2; the match to TRBD1 covers 7 bases. The CDR3 consists of 14 residues. Trimming at V came to 5 bases and at J to 10 bases, leaving 13 bases not matched to a gene. Per germline, CDR1 SGHTA and CDR2 FQGNSA.

The chain couples TRBV5-4 to TRBJ1-2, with D hard to call. Germline V gives CDR1 SGHNT, CDR2 YYREEE (reference sequence). The CDR3 totals 14 residues. Trimming removed 4 bases at V and 8 bases at J, with 18 bases between. CDR3 sequence reads: CASSLTGLREGYTF. Written as DNA, the CDR3 is TGTGCCAGCAGCCTAACCGGCCTGAGGGAGGGCTACACCTTC.

V usage is TRBV28 and J usage is TRBJ1-1; possible D gene TRBD1, 6 bases. V lost 2 bases and J 1 base, leaving 11 bases between the germline ends. Germline CDR1 reads MDHEN; CDR2 reads SYDVKM. CDR3 size: 15 residues. CDR3 bases: TGTGCCAGCAGTTTAATGGGGGCCCCGAACACTGAAGCTTTCTTT. Translated, it gives CASSLMGAPNTEAFF. The full variable domain, completed using reference TRBV28 and TRBJ1-1, is DVKVTQSSRYLVKRTGEKVFLECVQDMDHENMFWYRQDPGLGLRLIYFSYDVKMKEKGDIPEGYSVSREKKERFSLILESASTNQTSMYLCASSLMGAPNTEAFFGQGTRLTVV.

The chain employs TRBV2 and TRBJ1-2, with 9 nucleotides matching TRBD1. Germline lookup yields CDR1 SNHLY and CDR2 FYNNEI. With 3 bases clipped from V and 7 bases from J, the junction kept 9 bases outside the gene matches. This CDR3 has 15 residues. The CDR3 sequence is CASSDRTGAPTGYTF. The CDR3 DNA reads as TGTGCCAGCAGTGACAGGACAGGGGCGCCGACTGGCTACACCTTC.

The genes are TRBV7-2 and TRBJ2-7; 14 positions agree with TRBD2. CDR1 is SGHTA, CDR2 FQGNSA, per germline. CDR3 length: 17 residues. V lost 4 bases to trimming and J lost 0 bases; unmatched junction nucleotides: 5. The CDR3 loop reads CASSSRTSGGISYEQYF. Written as DNA, the CDR3 is TGTGCCAGCAGCTCGAGGACTAGCGGGGGGATCTCCTACGAGCAGTACTTC.

This chain uses TRBV2 with TRBJ1-5; D not certain. The CDR3 runs to 12 residues. Per the germline V gene, CDR1 is SNHLY and CDR2 is FYNNEI. Trimming left V 7 bases short and J 3 bases short, with 7 bases between. The CDR3 sequence is CASNRINQPQHF. The CDR3 DNA reads as TGTGCCAGCAATAGGATCAATCAGCCCCAGCATTTT.

The chain is built from TRBV4-3 and TRBJ1-4; TRBD1 is a possible D gene (5 bases). The V end was cut by 3 bases, the J end by 4 bases, with 18 bases between. The length of the CDR3 is 17 residues. Per the germline V gene, CDR1 is LGHNA and CDR2 is YSLEER. The CDR3 DNA is TGCGCCAGCAGCCAGGACCCGGACGGGGCGGGTAATGAAAAACTGTTTTTT. It codes for CASSQDPDGAGNEKLFF.

The V gene is TRBV28, the J gene TRBJ1-4; TRBD1 aligns across 9 bases. CDR3 length: 18 amino acids. Germline loops: CDR1 MDHEN, CDR2 SYDVKM. The V segment lost 8 bases and the J segment 4 bases; nucleotides outside the gene matches: 17. The CDR3 DNA is TGTGCCAGCGCCGTCGGGGGGACAGGGATCGGTTATAATGAAAAACTGTTTTTT. Encoded protein: CASAVGGTGIGYNEKLFF.

The chain combines TRBV5-6 with TRBJ2-2; D not resolved. The CDR3 sequence is 17 residues long. Germline assignment: CDR1 SGHDT and CDR2 YYEEEE. V dropped 3 bases and J dropped 0 bases, with 15 bases sitting between them. The CDR3 region is CASSSRLGTTNTGELFF. Written as DNA, the CDR3 is TGTGCCAGCAGCTCCCGGCTGGGTACAACGAACACCGGGGAGCTGTTTTTT.

The chain carries TRBV9 and TRBJ2-4; no definite D call. Germline V lookup: CDR1 SGDLS, CDR2 YYNGEE. The V end was cut by 3 bases, the J end by 0 bases, with 10 bases between. This CDR3 comprises 15 residues. The CDR3 region has the DNA TGTGCCAGCAGCGGGACGGAGCTAGCCAAAAACATTCAGTACTTC. This translates into CASSGTELAKNIQYF. The whole variable domain, remainder taken from reference TRBV9 and TRBJ2-4, is DSGVTQTPKHLITATGQRVTLRCSPRSGDLSVYWYQQSLDQGLQFLIQYYNGEERAKGNILERFSAQQFPDLHSELNLSSLELGDSALYFCASSGTELAKNIQYFGAGTRLSVL.

This clone was detected a few times. This chain joins TRBV9 and TRBJ2-4, with D unclear. The CDR3 loop spans 11 amino acids. Per germline, CDR1 SGDLS and CDR2 YYNGEE. V lost 0 bases to trimming and J lost 10 bases, with 5 bases between them. The CDR3: CASSVDGIQYF. For the CDR3, the DNA is TGTGCCAGCAGCGTAGACGGGATTCAGTACTTC.

The chain uses TRBV4-1 and TRBJ1-3; TRBD1 matches at 8 bases. V shed 5 bases and J 4 bases; nucleotides not matched to a gene: 10. There are 16 residues in the CDR3. Germline CDR1 and CDR2: MGHRA and YSYEKL. CDR3 sequence (DNA): TGCGCCAGCAGCTATTCAGGACAGGGCGCGGGAAACACCATATATTTT. This encodes CASSYSGQGAGNTIYF.

This clone was observed once. The chain carries TRBV14 and TRBJ2-1, with D uncertain. The CDR3 is made up of 18 amino acids. Germline V gene data show CDR1 as SGHDN and CDR2 as FVKESK. Trimming removed 0 bases at V and 0 bases at J, with 15 bases between. The CDR3: CASSQEIFGPHSYNEQFF. In DNA, the CDR3 is TGTGCCAGCAGCCAAGAAATATTTGGGCCCCACTCCTACAATGAGCAGTTCTTC.

The chain links TRBV2 to TRBJ2-3; no clear D gene. Germline assignment: CDR1 SNHLY and CDR2 FYNNEI. The CDR3 covers 13 residues. V lost 7 bases and J lost 1, with 9 bases in between. This CDR3 is CASTDRGTDTQYF. DNA for the CDR3: TGTGCCAGCACGGACCGGGGCACAGATACGCAGTATTTT.

This chain links TRBV4-3 with TRBJ2-1; TRBD2 matches at 10 bases. The germline gives CDR1 LGHNA, CDR2 YSLEER. The length of the CDR3 is 16 residues. The V and J ends lost 1 base and 3 bases, in that order; junction bases with no gene match: 3. For the CDR3, the DNA is TGCGCCAGCAGCCAAGGGACTAGCGGACTCTACAATGAGCAGTTCTTC. Encoded protein: CASSQGTSGLYNEQFF.